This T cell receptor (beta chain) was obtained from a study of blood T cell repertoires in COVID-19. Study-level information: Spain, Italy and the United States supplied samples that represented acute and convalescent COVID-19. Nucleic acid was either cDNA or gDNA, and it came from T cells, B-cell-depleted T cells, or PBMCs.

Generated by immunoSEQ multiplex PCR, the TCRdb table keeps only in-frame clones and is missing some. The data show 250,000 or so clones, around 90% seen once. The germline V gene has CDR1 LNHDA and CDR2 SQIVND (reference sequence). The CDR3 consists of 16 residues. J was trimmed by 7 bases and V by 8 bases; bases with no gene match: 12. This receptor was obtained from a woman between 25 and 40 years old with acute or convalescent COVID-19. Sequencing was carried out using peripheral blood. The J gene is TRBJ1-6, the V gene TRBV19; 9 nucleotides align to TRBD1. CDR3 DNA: TGTGCCAGTTCCGACACCGGGACAGGGATCAATTCACCCCTCCACTTT. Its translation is CASSDTGTGINSPLHF.